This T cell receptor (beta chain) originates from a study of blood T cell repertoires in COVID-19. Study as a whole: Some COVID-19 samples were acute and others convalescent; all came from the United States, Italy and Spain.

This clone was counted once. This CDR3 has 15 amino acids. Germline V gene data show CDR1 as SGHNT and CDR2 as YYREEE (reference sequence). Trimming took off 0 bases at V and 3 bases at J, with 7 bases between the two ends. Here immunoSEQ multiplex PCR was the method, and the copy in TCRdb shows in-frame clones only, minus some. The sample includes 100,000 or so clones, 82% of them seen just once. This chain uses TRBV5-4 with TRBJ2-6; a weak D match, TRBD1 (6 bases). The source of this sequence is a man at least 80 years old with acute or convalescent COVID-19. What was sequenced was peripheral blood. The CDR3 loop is CASSLAGDGANVLTF. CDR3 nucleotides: TGTGCCAGCAGCTTGGCAGGGGATGGGGCCAACGTCCTGACTTTC.